This T cell receptor beta chain was identified in a study of radiotherapy plus CTLA-4 blockade in lung cancer. The CDR3 consists of 15 residues. The V and J ends lost 3 bases and 6 bases, in that order; junction bases with no gene match: 1. From germline, CDR1 is SGHVS and CDR2 FNYEAQ. The protocol was immunoSEQ multiplex PCR, while the TCRdb copy is restricted to in-frame clones and leaves out a portion. The sample yields about 51,000 clones, about three quarters seen once. The sequences come from peripheral blood, collected from a patient treated with radiotherapy plus ipilimumab. The chain couples TRBV7-6 to TRBJ2-1; 14 bases align to TRBD2. The sequence derives from a human donor with non-small cell lung cancer whose response to radiotherapy plus ipilimumab could not be evaluated. In nucleotides, the CDR3 is TGTGCCAGCAGCTTGGGACTAGCGGGGGTCAATGAGCAGTTCTTC. As protein: CASSLGLAGVNEQFF.